These T cell receptor beta chains were read from a single sample in a study of T-cell reconstitution after alpha-beta-depleted transplantation in children. Each CDR3 protein gets one entry after TCRdb re-called the PCR reads with MiXCR. The data contain about a million distinct CDR3 sequences, roughly 29% of them singletons. Specimen: PBMCs, mostly from graft donor cells, collected 360 days after TCRalphabeta/CD19-depleted stem cell transplant. The receptors stem from a boy under two years old who had a stem cell transplant for SCID, so the T cells may come from the graft donor. Each CDR3 is given with its conserved first and last residue. D genes are given only for firm matches. Clone size is stated in some rows and not others, as once, few, many or a class when expanded.

DNA: TGTGCCAGCAGCCAAGACAGGGGCACGCCCCAGCATTTT; CDR3: CASSQDRGTPQHF; size: many; V: TRBV4-2; D: -; J: TRBJ1-5
DNA: TGTGCCAGCATCGTAGTGGCAACTAGCGGTTACTCCTACAATGAGCAGTTCTTC; CDR3: CASIVVATSGYSYNEQFF; size: -; V: TRBV9; D: TRBD2; J: TRBJ2-1
DNA: TGCAGCGTTGATGCGGTCTACTTCACAGATACGCAGTATTTT; CDR3: CSVDAVYFTDTQYF; size: -; V: TRBV29-1; D: -; J: TRBJ2-3
DNA: TGCAGTGCTAACCAGGGCACGAGCTCTGGAAACACCATATATTTT; CDR3: CSANQGTSSGNTIYF; size: -; V: TRBV20-1; D: -; J: TRBJ1-3
DNA: TGTGCCAGCAGCCAAAGCAGACACCGCCTCCGGAACTATGGCTACACCTTC; CDR3: CASSQSRHRLRNYGYTF; size: -; V: TRBV3-1; D: -; J: TRBJ1-2
DNA: TGCGCCAGCAGCCAAGACGGGGGGAGGGGAGGACCCTACAATGAGCAGTTCTTC; CDR3: CASSQDGGRGGPYNEQFF; size: -; V: TRBV4-1; D: TRBD2; J: TRBJ2-1
DNA: TGTGCCAGCAGCCGGGACAGACGCCGATCTAACTATGGCTACACCTTC; CDR3: CASSRDRRRSNYGYTF; size: -; V: TRBV6-1; D: TRBD1; J: TRBJ1-2
DNA: TGCAGTGCTAGCACCGCAGCGTTCACAGATACGCAGTATTTT; CDR3: CSASTAAFTDTQYF; size: few; V: TRBV20-1; D: -; J: TRBJ2-3
DNA: TGTGCCACCAGCAGGTCCCCGGGACTAGGCTACGAGCAGTACTTC; CDR3: CATSRSPGLGYEQYF; size: -; V: TRBV15; D: TRBD2; J: TRBJ2-7
DNA: TGCAGTGCTAGCAGGACTAGCGGGGGGAATGAGCAGTTCTTC; CDR3: CSASRTSGGNEQFF; size: few; V: TRBV20-1; D: TRBD2; J: TRBJ2-1
DNA: TGCGCCAGCAGCTTATCTGGAGAGGGCTACGAGCAGTACTTC; CDR3: CASSLSGEGYEQYF; size: few; V: TRBV5-1; D: -; J: TRBJ2-7
DNA: TGTGCCAGCAGCGTAGACCGACTGATGAACACCGGGGAGCTGTTTTTT; CDR3: CASSVDRLMNTGELFF; size: once; V: TRBV3-1; D: -; J: TRBJ2-2
DNA: TGTGCCAGCTCCTGGGGAAGGGCTACTAGCAATCAGCCCCAGCATTTT; CDR3: CASSWGRATSNQPQHF; size: -; V: TRBV2; D: -; J: TRBJ1-5
DNA: TGCGCCAGCAGCCCTGCCGAGTGGGCCTACGAGCAGTACTTC; CDR3: CASSPAEWAYEQYF; size: -; V: TRBV5-1; D: -; J: TRBJ2-7
DNA: TGTGCCAGCTCACCTAGACGGACAGCGATGAACACCGGGGAGCTGTTTTTT; CDR3: CASSPRRTAMNTGELFF; size: once; V: TRBV18; D: -; J: TRBJ2-2
DNA: TGTGCCATCAGTGAGTCGATTGGGAATCGAAGGGGCGGGACCCAGTACTTC; CDR3: CAISESIGNRRGGTQYF; size: -; V: TRBV10-3; D: -; J: TRBJ2-5
DNA: TGTGCCAGCAGCTTGCAGAACTACAATGAGCAGTTCTTC; CDR3: CASSLQNYNEQFF; size: -; V: TRBV7-9; D: -; J: TRBJ2-1
DNA: TGTGCCAGCAGTGAAATAGTAGAAGCTTTCTTT; CDR3: CASSEIVEAFF; size: -; V: TRBV6-1; D: -; J: TRBJ1-1
DNA: TGTGCCAGCAGCAGAGCTCGACAGGATGAGAACTATGGCTACACCTTC; CDR3: CASSRARQDENYGYTF; size: -; V: TRBV5-5; D: -; J: TRBJ1-2
DNA: TGTGCCACCAGCAGAGTCGGGGCAACAGCTAACTATGGCTACACCTTC; CDR3: CATSRVGATANYGYTF; size: -; V: TRBV15; D: -; J: TRBJ1-2
DNA: TGTGCCAGCAGAACCAGGGGACTTACCAATTCACCCCTCCACTTT; CDR3: CASRTRGLTNSPLHF; size: few; V: TRBV6-1; D: -; J: TRBJ1-6
DNA: TGCGCCAGCAGCCAAGATCCTAGGTACGGGGACAATGAGCAGTTCTTC; CDR3: CASSQDPRYGDNEQFF; size: few; V: TRBV4-3; D: -; J: TRBJ2-1
DNA: TGTGCCAGCAGCACGAGCGGGGGACCGTGGGAGACCCAGTACTTC; CDR3: CASSTSGGPWETQYF; size: -; V: TRBV7-6; D: TRBD2; J: TRBJ2-5
DNA: TGTGCCAGCAGCTTTACCGCCGACAGGGTGGAGACCCAGTACTTC; CDR3: CASSFTADRVETQYF; size: few; V: TRBV7-6; D: TRBD1; J: TRBJ2-5
DNA: TGTGCCAGCAGCCAGGGGGACAGGGAAGGATACGAGCAGTACTTC; CDR3: CASSQGDREGYEQYF; size: few; V: TRBV12-3/TRBV12-4; D: TRBD1; J: TRBJ2-7
DNA: TGTGCCAGCAGCTTACTAGCTTACGCCTACGAGCAGTACTTC; CDR3: CASSLLAYAYEQYF; size: once; V: TRBV7-2; D: -; J: TRBJ2-7
DNA: TGCGCCAGCAGCCAGGAACCTAGCGCCTACAATGAGCAGTTCTTC; CDR3: CASSQEPSAYNEQFF; size: few; V: TRBV4-1; D: -; J: TRBJ2-1
DNA: TGTGCCATCAGTTACGCGGACAGGGCCAGCCTCTACGAGCAGTACTTC; CDR3: CAISYADRASLYEQYF; size: -; V: TRBV10-3; D: TRBD1; J: TRBJ2-7
DNA: TGCGCCAGCAGCACCGGACGACAGGGAGCGGAGACCCAGTACTTC; CDR3: CASSTGRQGAETQYF; size: few; V: TRBV5-1; D: TRBD1; J: TRBJ2-5
DNA: TGTGCCAGCAGTCTTGCAGGGGGCGCCCATGGCTACACCTTC; CDR3: CASSLAGGAHGYTF; size: few; V: TRBV27; D: TRBD1; J: TRBJ1-2
DNA: TGTGCCACCAGCAGAGCTGGCAAAAACACTGAAGCTTTCTTT; CDR3: CATSRAGKNTEAFF; size: few; V: TRBV15; D: -; J: TRBJ1-1
DNA: TGTGCCAGCAGTGGCCCCGAGGGGAATTCACCCCTCCACTTT; CDR3: CASSGPEGNSPLHF; size: -; V: TRBV6-4; D: -; J: TRBJ1-6
DNA: TGTGCCAGCAGCTCTCGCGGGGCAACCTATGGCTACACCTTC; CDR3: CASSSRGATYGYTF; size: -; V: TRBV7-9; D: -; J: TRBJ1-2
DNA: TGTGCCATCGCACAGGCCCTAGGGGCCAACGTCCTGACTTTC; CDR3: CAIAQALGANVLTF; size: -; V: TRBV10-3; D: -; J: TRBJ2-6
DNA: TGCAGCGTCCCTGGGGGGACTAGCCGATTGTTCTCCTACGAGCAGTACTTC; CDR3: CSVPGGTSRLFSYEQYF; size: -; V: TRBV29-1; D: TRBD2; J: TRBJ2-7
DNA: TGTGCCAGCAGCGTAGGGGACATGGTAGGCACTGAAGCTTTCTTT; CDR3: CASSVGDMVGTEAFF; size: -; V: TRBV9; D: -; J: TRBJ1-1
DNA: TGTGCCAGCAGTGAAGCTCTAGCGGCTGAGCAGTTCTTC; CDR3: CASSEALAAEQFF; size: -; V: TRBV2; D: TRBD2; J: TRBJ2-1
DNA: TGTGCCAGCAGCTTAGGCCCAAGGGAGACCCAGTACTTC; CDR3: CASSLGPRETQYF; size: many; V: TRBV12-3/TRBV12-4; D: -; J: TRBJ2-5
DNA: TGCGCCAGCAGCGGGGGACTAGCGGAGTACGAGCAGTACTTC; CDR3: CASSGGLAEYEQYF; size: many; V: TRBV5-1; D: TRBD2; J: TRBJ2-7
DNA: TGTGCCAGCAGCACAGAGGCAGGGGAGACCCAGTACTTC; CDR3: CASSTEAGETQYF; size: -; V: TRBV5-6; D: -; J: TRBJ2-5
DNA: TGTGCCAGCGGGGAGGACAGGGGAGCAGAAAAACTGTTTTTT; CDR3: CASGEDRGAEKLFF; size: few; V: TRBV2; D: TRBD1; J: TRBJ1-4
DNA: TGCAGTGCTAGTTTTGGGGCGGGGGGGCAGAACGAGCAGTACTTC; CDR3: CSASFGAGGQNEQYF; size: -; V: TRBV20-1; D: TRBD2; J: TRBJ2-7
DNA: TGTGCCAGCAGCTTGAGAGTGCAAGGGACCCAGTACTTC; CDR3: CASSLRVQGTQYF; size: -; V: TRBV5-6; D: -; J: TRBJ2-5
DNA: TGCAGTGCTGATACTAGCGGGGGACCTGGGGCCAACGTCCTGACTTTC; CDR3: CSADTSGGPGANVLTF; size: few; V: TRBV20-1; D: TRBD2; J: TRBJ2-6
DNA: TGCGCCAGCAGCCAAGTGCAGCGAGGGTTGGACGAGCAGTACTTC; CDR3: CASSQVQRGLDEQYF; size: -; V: TRBV4-1; D: -; J: TRBJ2-7
DNA: TGTGCCAGCACCTGGGGGGCCAGCTCCTACAATGAGCAGTTCTTC; CDR3: CASTWGASSYNEQFF; size: -; V: TRBV5-6; D: -; J: TRBJ2-1
DNA: TGCGCCAGCAGCTTTAGGGACAGCCGGACTATCGAGCAGTACTTC; CDR3: CASSFRDSRTIEQYF; size: few; V: TRBV5-1; D: -; J: TRBJ2-7
DNA: TGCGCCAGCAGCTTCCACAGGGGTAATGAGCAGTTCTTC; CDR3: CASSFHRGNEQFF; size: -; V: TRBV5-1; D: TRBD1; J: TRBJ2-1
DNA: TGTGCCAGCAGCTCATGGGGGTTAGCGGGGGGGCGTGGCACAGATACGCAGTATTTT; CDR3: CASSSWGLAGGRGTDTQYF; size: -; V: TRBV11-2; D: TRBD2; J: TRBJ2-3
DNA: TGTGCCAGCAGCAAAGCGCCCAATCAGCCCCAGCATTTT; CDR3: CASSKAPNQPQHF; size: -; V: TRBV21-1; D: -; J: TRBJ1-5
DNA: TGTGCCAGCAGCGGACCCAGGGGGCAGAGTGGGGCCAACGTCCTGACTTTC; CDR3: CASSGPRGQSGANVLTF; size: -; V: TRBV11-2; D: TRBD1; J: TRBJ2-6
DNA: TGTGCCAGCAGCTTCAGGGGCGGGAGTGAAGCTTTCTTT; CDR3: CASSFRGGSEAFF; size: few; V: TRBV7-6; D: -; J: TRBJ1-1
DNA: TGCGCCAGCAGCTCACATCACAGGGGGCCGAACACTGAAGCTTTCTTT; CDR3: CASSSHHRGPNTEAFF; size: -; V: TRBV5-1; D: TRBD1; J: TRBJ1-1
DNA: TGCAGCGTTCGGGGCAGGGGTGGCAATGAGCAGTTCTTC; CDR3: CSVRGRGGNEQFF; size: few; V: TRBV29-1; D: -; J: TRBJ2-1